The 28 T cell receptor beta chains given below trace back to one sample, sequenced in a study of cytomegalovirus exposure and HLA in healthy donors. Primers included in the PCR were 60 Vbeta and 13 Jbeta primers. The repertoire was sequenced with immunoSEQ multiplex PCR; TCRdb's copy has only in-frame clones and lacks some. The sample has 120,000 to 150,000 clones, 60% to 80% seen once. Sequencing input: PBMCs. These receptors all stem from a male donor in good health and CMV-seronegative.

This clone was observed a few times. This chain links TRBV6-6 with TRBJ2-2, with a tentative D call TRBD1 (6 bases). From germline, CDR1 is MNHNY and CDR2 SVGAGI (reference sequence). This CDR3 comprises 15 residues. V was cut by 4 bases and J by 1 base, with 10 bases left in between. Here the CDR3 reads CASSSLDRNTGELFF. The CDR3 coding sequence is TGTGCCAGCAGTTCGTTGGACAGGAACACCGGGGAGCTGTTTTTT.

The chain carries TRBV29-1 and TRBJ2-2, with 7 bases lining up with TRBD1. In germline, CDR1 is SQVTM, CDR2 ANQGSEA. CDR3 length equals 13 residues. After removal of 5 bases from V and 5 bases from J, the junction contained 5 bases not matched to a gene. The CDR3 loop reads CSVSRQGTGELFF. The CDR3 DNA is TGCAGCGTTTCTCGACAGGGAACCGGGGAGCTGTTTTTT.

The sample holds a few counts of this clone. The chain recombines TRBV7-2 with TRBJ2-3; 10 bases are a match to TRBD2. Trimming cost V 1 base and J 1 base; bases outside gene matches: 8. Germline values: CDR1 SGHTA, CDR2 FQGNSA. The CDR3 is 18 amino acids. The DNA of the CDR3 is TGTGCCAGCAGCTTAGAAAGCGGGGGGGCCGTAGGCACAGATACGCAGTATTTT. Amino acid sequence: CASSLESGGAVGTDTQYF.

This chain uses TRBV9 with TRBJ2-1; no clear D. Trimming took 3 bases from V and 8 from J, leaving 6 bases between them. The CDR3 has 11 residues. Germline assignment: CDR1 SGDLS and CDR2 YYNGEE. CDR3 nucleotide sequence: TGTGCCAGCAGCGCCCGTCATGAGCAGTTCTTC. Encoded protein: CASSARHEQFF.

The genes are TRBV6-5 and TRBJ1-5; tentative D call: TRBD1 (6 bases). Germline CDR1 is MNHEY and CDR2 is SVGAGI. With 8 bases removed from V and 7 bases from J, the gap between germline ends came to 15 bases. The length of the CDR3 is 13 residues. DNA of the CDR3: TGTGCCAGCCCAACAGGGATAGTCCAGCCCCAGCATTTT. It encodes CASPTGIVQPQHF.

The gene calls are TRBV5-1 and TRBJ2-1; D is ambiguous. Germline values: CDR1 SGHRS, CDR2 YFSETQ. This CDR3 has 11 amino acids. V gave up 4 bases and J gave up 7 bases, with 6 bases separating them. CDR3 sequence: CASSLENEQFF. The CDR3 nucleotides read TGCGCCAGCAGCCTAGAGAATGAGCAGTTCTTC. The full variable domain, rest sourced from reference TRBV5-1 and TRBJ2-1, is KAGVTQTPRYLIKTRGQQVTLSCSPISGHRSVSWYQQTPGQGLQFLFEYFSETQRNKGNFPGRFSGRQFSNSRSEMNVSTLELGDSALYLCASSLENEQFFGPGTRLTVL.

This clone was seen only a few times. Other DNA sequences in the same sample also yield this CDR3. The chain joins TRBV5-1 to TRBJ2-3; D is unresolved. V was cut by 0 bases and J by 0 bases, with 5 bases left in between. Germline V gene lookup returns CDR1 SGHRS and CDR2 YFSETQ. The CDR3 spans 14 residues. The chain's CDR3 is CASSLAQSTDTQYF. The CDR3 region has the DNA TGCGCCAGCAGCTTGGCCCAGAGCACAGATACGCAGTATTTT. Combining the CDR3 with reference TRBV5-1 and TRBJ2-3 gives the whole variable domain KAGVTQTPRYLIKTRGQQVTLSCSPISGHRSVSWYQQTPGQGLQFLFEYFSETQRNKGNFPGRFSGRQFSNSRSEMNVSTLELGDSALYLCASSLAQSTDTQYFGPGTRLTVL.

This clone was seen once. The chain links TRBV2 to TRBJ2-7; the D is unclear. The CDR3 contains 11 residues. Trimming stripped 1 base from V and 8 bases from J, with 6 bases between. Germline V gene lookup returns CDR1 SNHLY and CDR2 FYNNEI. Here the CDR3 DNA reads TGTGCCAGCAGTGAAGGCGGAAAGCAGTACTTC. The encoded protein is CASSEGGKQYF.

The J gene is TRBJ1-2, the V gene TRBV4-3, with 7 bases fitting TRBD1. Germline values: CDR1 LGHNA, CDR2 YSLEER. The CDR3 contains 15 residues. Trimming at V came to 0 bases and at J to 4 bases, leaving 5 bases not matched to a gene. In nucleotides, the CDR3 is TGCGCCAGCAGCCAAGATAGGGGGCAGGGCTATGGCTACACCTTC. Amino acid sequence: CASSQDRGQGYGYTF.

This chain joins TRBV5-5 and TRBJ1-1, with a tentative D call TRBD1 (6 bases). CDR3 length: 14 amino acids. V was pared by 7 bases and J by 7 bases, with 20 bases between. CDR1 SGHKS and CDR2 YYEKEE come from the germline V gene (reference sequence). CDR3 protein: CASGGETGRGEAFF. CDR3 DNA sequence: TGTGCCAGCGGGGGGGAGACAGGCCGGGGTGAAGCTTTCTTT.

CDR3 DNA sequence: TGCGCCAGCGTACCTCCCACAGGGGAAGCTTTCTTT. Translation: CASVPPTGEAFF. The chain links TRBV10-2 to TRBJ1-1; tentative D call: TRBD1 (6 bases). V was pared by 8 bases and J by 8 bases, with 15 bases between. Looked up from germline, CDR1 is WSHSY and CDR2 is SAAADI. CDR3 length equals 12 residues.

This chain uses TRBV7-2 with TRBJ1-2, with D tentatively TRBD1 (5 bases). Deletions cut 1 base from V and 2 bases from J, with 11 bases between. The CDR3 length is 15 residues. CDR1 is SGHTA and CDR2 is FQGNSA in the germline V gene. In DNA form, the CDR3 reads TGTGCCAGCAGCTTAGTAGCAGGGCAAAACTATGGCTACACCTTC. Translating gives CASSLVAGQNYGYTF.

V and J are TRBV6-5 and TRBJ2-3; 9 positions match TRBD2. Germline CDR1 is MNHEY and CDR2 is SVGAGI. V shed 4 bases and J 0 bases; nucleotides not matched to a gene: 5. This CDR3 contains 16 residues. CDR3 coding DNA: TGTGCCAGCAGTTTCTCTAGCGGGGCTAGCACAGATACGCAGTATTTT. Its translation is CASSFSSGASTDTQYF.

The DNA for the CDR3 is TGTGCCGGCCTTAGTAGTAGTAGCGACGCCGGGGACAGGGCGAGCAATCAGCCCCAGCATTTT. Translation: CAGLSSSSDAGDRASNQPQHF. The chain is built from TRBV19 and TRBJ1-5, with 9 bases matching TRBD1. J was trimmed by 1 base and V by 11 bases; bases with no gene match: 27. Per germline, CDR1 LNHDA and CDR2 SQIVND (reference sequence). This CDR3 spans 21 amino acids.

The chain joins TRBV28 to TRBJ1-4; tentative D call: TRBD1 (5 bases). CDR1 is MDHEN and CDR2 is SYDVKM in the germline V gene. This CDR3 has 14 amino acids. The ends were cut back, 3 bases at V and 10 bases at J, with 15 bases in the middle. DNA of the CDR3: TGTGCCAGCAGTTTGGGGCAGGGTAGCTCAAAACTGTTTTTT. Encoded protein: CASSLGQGSSKLFF.

The gene calls are TRBV27 and TRBJ2-1; D perhaps matches TRBD1 (6 bases). V dropped 2 bases and J dropped 8 bases, with 16 bases sitting between them. This CDR3 is 15 amino acids long. Germline lookup yields CDR1 MNHEY and CDR2 SMNVEV (reference sequence). CDR3 sequence: CASSLGRGGGDEQFF. CDR3 coding DNA: TGTGCCAGCAGTTTAGGCAGGGGCGGCGGCGATGAGCAGTTCTTC.

This clone came up a few times. The J gene is TRBJ2-2, the V gene TRBV2; D is possibly TRBD1 (5 bases). This CDR3 has 15 residues. With 2 bases removed from V and 5 bases from J, the gap between germline ends came to 12 bases. Germline loops: CDR1 SNHLY, CDR2 FYNNEI. CDR3 DNA: TGTGCCAGCAGTGAATTCCAGGGAAAAACCGGGGAGCTGTTTTTT. It specifies CASSEFQGKTGELFF. The full variable domain, completed using reference TRBV2 and TRBJ2-2, is EPEVTQTPSHQVTQMGQEVILRCVPISNHLYFYWYRQILGQKVEFLVSFYNNEISEKSEIFDDQFSVERPDGSNFTLKIRSTKLEDSAMYFCASSEFQGKTGELFFGEGSRLTVL.

This clone was observed a single time. The V call is TRBV5-3, the J call TRBJ2-3; TRBD2 agrees at 9 bases. TRBV5-3 is an ORF; its function is uncertain. V was clipped by 0 bases and J by 2 bases; unmatched bases: 4. The CDR3 has 16 amino acids. The CDR3 is CARSLAPSGATDTQYF. The CDR3 DNA reads TGTGCCAGAAGCTTGGCGCCTAGCGGGGCCACAGATACGCAGTATTTT.

The rearrangement joins TRBV11-2 to TRBJ1-3; D is uncertain. V was clipped by 6 bases and J by 0 bases, with 6 bases between them. The CDR3 is made up of 13 amino acids. Germline CDR1 reads SGHAT; CDR2 reads FQNNGV. Written as DNA, the CDR3 is TGTGCCAGCAGACAGTCCTCTGGAAACACCATATATTTT. Its translation: CASRQSSGNTIYF.

The chain has TRBV4-3 and TRBJ1-1; the D is unclear. Germline values: CDR1 LGHNA, CDR2 YSLEER. Trimming left V 0 bases short and J 4 bases short, with 15 bases between. The CDR3 extends over 16 amino acids. CDR3 amino acids: CASSQDLGRRSTEAFF. For the CDR3, the DNA is TGCGCCAGCAGCCAAGATCTCGGGAGAAGGAGCACTGAAGCTTTCTTT.

The chain recombines TRBV19 with TRBJ2-1, with D maybe TRBD2 (6 bases). The CDR3 is 15 residues long. From germline, CDR1 is LNHDA and CDR2 SQIVND (reference sequence). V was trimmed by 6 bases and J by 2 bases, leaving 14 bases between them. CDR3 loop: CASSPTRFAYNEQFF. DNA for the CDR3: TGTGCCAGTAGCCCGACTAGGTTCGCCTACAATGAGCAGTTCTTC.

The chain carries TRBV4-1 and TRBJ1-5; perhaps TRBD1 as D (6 bases). Germline-derived CDR1 and CDR2 are MGHRA and YSYEKL. The CDR3 totals 17 residues. V lost 4 bases and J 3 bases, leaving 19 bases between the germline ends. This CDR3 is CASSLHRDNANNQPQHF. The CDR3 DNA follows: TGCGCCAGCAGCCTCCACCGGGACAACGCAAACAATCAGCCCCAGCATTTT.

The V call is TRBV18, the J call TRBJ1-4; possibly TRBD1 for D (5 bases). This CDR3 comprises 16 residues. V was shortened by 4 bases and J by 1 base, with 13 bases between the two germline ends. Germline V gene sequence: CDR1 KGHSH, CDR2 LQKENI. The CDR3 nucleotides read TGTGCCAGCTCACGGACGGCGGGGCGAACTAATGAAAAACTGTTTTTT. Its translation: CASSRTAGRTNEKLFF.

The chain combines TRBV10-3 with TRBJ2-7, with D possibly being TRBD1 (7 bases). The length of the CDR3 is 12 residues. CDR1 and CDR2 (germline): ENHRY, SYGVKD. The V gene lost 11 bases and the J gene lost 3 bases, with 14 bases spanning the gap. The CDR3 nucleotides are TGTGCCGTCCGACAGGGAGGCTACGAGCAGTACTTC. It codes for CAVRQGGYEQYF.

The genes are TRBV13 and TRBJ1-4, with TRBD1 matching over 11 bases. V was clipped by 4 bases and J by 8 bases; unmatched bases: 6. Germline CDR1 and CDR2: PRHDT and FYEKMQ (reference sequence). The CDR3 covers 15 residues. The CDR3 DNA reads as TGTGCCAGCAGCTCGCGGACAGGGGGCGACGAAAAACTGTTTTTT. Amino acid sequence: CASSSRTGGDEKLFF.

The chain employs TRBV7-9 and TRBJ2-6; 7 bases map to TRBD1. The V gene's germline CDR1 is SEHNR and CDR2 FQNEAQ (reference sequence). CDR3 length equals 15 residues. V lost 5 bases to trimming and J lost 2 bases; unmatched junction nucleotides: 3. In DNA, the CDR3 is TGTGCCAGCAGCCAGACAGGGACTGGGGCCAACGTCCTGACTTTC. Encoded protein: CASSQTGTGANVLTF.

This rearrangement joins TRBV28 to TRBJ1-1; unclear D gene. Trimming removed 7 bases from V and 5 bases from J, with 14 bases in between. There are 13 residues in the CDR3. Germline V lookup: CDR1 MDHEN, CDR2 SYDVKM. For the CDR3, the DNA is TGTGCCAGCACAAGCCCTCTGGTAACTGAAGCTTTCTTT. This translates into CASTSPLVTEAFF.

CDR3 nucleotide sequence: TGTGCCAGCTCATCGTCCGGGACAAGAACATTCTATGGCTACACCTTC. This translates into CASSSSGTRTFYGYTF. The V gene is TRBV18, the J gene TRBJ1-2; D is possibly TRBD1 (6 bases). The CDR3 is 16 residues long. Germline CDR1 is KGHSH and CDR2 is LQKENI. With 5 bases removed from V and 4 bases from J, the gap between germline ends came to 20 bases.